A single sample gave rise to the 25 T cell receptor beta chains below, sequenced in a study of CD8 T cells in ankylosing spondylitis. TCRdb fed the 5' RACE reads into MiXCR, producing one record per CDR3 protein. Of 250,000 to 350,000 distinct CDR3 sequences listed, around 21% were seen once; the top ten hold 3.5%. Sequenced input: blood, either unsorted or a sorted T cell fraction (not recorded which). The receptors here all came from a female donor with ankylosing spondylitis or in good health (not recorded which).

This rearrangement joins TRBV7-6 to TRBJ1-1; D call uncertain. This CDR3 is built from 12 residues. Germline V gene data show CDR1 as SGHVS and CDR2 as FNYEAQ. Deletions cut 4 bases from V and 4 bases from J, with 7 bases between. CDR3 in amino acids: CASSSIITEAFF. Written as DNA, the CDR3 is TGTGCCAGCAGCTCCATCATCACTGAAGCTTTCTTT.

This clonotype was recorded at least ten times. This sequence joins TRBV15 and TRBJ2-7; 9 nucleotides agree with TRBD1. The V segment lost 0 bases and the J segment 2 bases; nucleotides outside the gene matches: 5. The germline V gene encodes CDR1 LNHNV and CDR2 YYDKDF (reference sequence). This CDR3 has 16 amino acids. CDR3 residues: CATSRDPGTGTYEQYF. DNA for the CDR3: TGTGCCACCAGCAGAGATCCGGGGACAGGGACCTACGAGCAGTACTTC.

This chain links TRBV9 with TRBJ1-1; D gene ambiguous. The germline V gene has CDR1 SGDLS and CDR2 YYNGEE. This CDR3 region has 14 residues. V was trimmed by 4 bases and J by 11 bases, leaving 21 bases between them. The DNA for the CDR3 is TGTGCCAGCAGCCCTGACCCCGGGCGGACGTATGCTTTCTTT. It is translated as CASSPDPGRTYAFF.

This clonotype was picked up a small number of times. The CDR3 sequence: CSAIRGSAEAFF. CDR3 DNA: TGCAGTGCTATTCGAGGGTCGGCTGAAGCTTTCTTT. J is TRBJ1-1 and V is TRBV20-1; D remains ambiguous. The CDR3 runs to 12 residues. The germline gives CDR1 DFQATT, CDR2 SNEGSKA (reference sequence). V dropped 4 bases and J dropped 6 bases, with 12 bases sitting between them.

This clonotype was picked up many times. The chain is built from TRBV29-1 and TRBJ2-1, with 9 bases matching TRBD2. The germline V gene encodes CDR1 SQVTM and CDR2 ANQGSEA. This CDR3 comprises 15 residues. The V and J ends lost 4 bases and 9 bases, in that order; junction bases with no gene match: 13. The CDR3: CSVGRVAGENSEQFF. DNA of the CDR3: TGCAGCGTTGGTAGGGTAGCGGGAGAAAATAGTGAGCAGTTCTTC.

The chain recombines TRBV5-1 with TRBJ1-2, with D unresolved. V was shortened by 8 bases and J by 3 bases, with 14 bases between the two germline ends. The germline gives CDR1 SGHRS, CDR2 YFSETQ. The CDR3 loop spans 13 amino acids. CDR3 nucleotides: TGCGCCAGTACAGCCGACGGACACTATGGCTACACCTTC. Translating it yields CASTADGHYGYTF. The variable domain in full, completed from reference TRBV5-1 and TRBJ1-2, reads KAGVTQTPRYLIKTRGQQVTLSCSPISGHRSVSWYQQTPGQGLQFLFEYFSETQRNKGNFPGRFSGRQFSNSRSEMNVSTLELGDSALYLCASTADGHYGYTFGSGTRLTVV.

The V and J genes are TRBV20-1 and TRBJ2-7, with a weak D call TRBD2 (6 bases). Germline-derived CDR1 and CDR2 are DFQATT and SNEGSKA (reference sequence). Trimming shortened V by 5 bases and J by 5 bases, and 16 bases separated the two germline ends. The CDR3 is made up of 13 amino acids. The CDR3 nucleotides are TGCAGTGCTTCCGACGGGAGCGTCCACGAGCAGTACTTC. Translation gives CSASDGSVHEQYF.

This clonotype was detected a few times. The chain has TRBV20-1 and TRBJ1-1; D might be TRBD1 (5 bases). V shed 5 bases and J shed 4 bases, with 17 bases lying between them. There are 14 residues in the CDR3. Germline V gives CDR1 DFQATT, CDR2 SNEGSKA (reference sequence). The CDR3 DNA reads TGCAGTGCTCAAGCTCGGGGGAAATTCACTGAAGCTTTCTTT. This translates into CSAQARGKFTEAFF.

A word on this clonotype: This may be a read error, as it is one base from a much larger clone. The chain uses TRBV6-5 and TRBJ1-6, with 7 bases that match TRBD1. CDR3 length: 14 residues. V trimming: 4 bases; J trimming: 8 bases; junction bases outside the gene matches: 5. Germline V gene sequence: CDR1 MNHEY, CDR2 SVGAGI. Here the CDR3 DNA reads TGTGCCAGCAGTTGGGACAGTAATGATTCACCCCTCCACTTT. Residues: CASSWDSNDSPLHF.

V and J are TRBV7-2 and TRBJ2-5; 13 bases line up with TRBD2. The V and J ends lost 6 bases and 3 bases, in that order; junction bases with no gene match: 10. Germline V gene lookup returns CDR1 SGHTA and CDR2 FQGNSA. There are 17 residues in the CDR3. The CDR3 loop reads CASSTLPGLAGEETQYF. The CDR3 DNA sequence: TGTGCCAGCAGTACACTCCCCGGACTAGCGGGAGAAGAGACCCAGTACTTC. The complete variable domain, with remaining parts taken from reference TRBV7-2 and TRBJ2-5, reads GAGVSQSPSNKVTEKGKDVELRCDPISGHTALYWYRQSLGQGLEFLIYFQGNSAPDKSGLPSDRFSAERTGGSVSTLTIQRTQQEDSAVYLCASSTLPGLAGEETQYFGPGTRLLVL.

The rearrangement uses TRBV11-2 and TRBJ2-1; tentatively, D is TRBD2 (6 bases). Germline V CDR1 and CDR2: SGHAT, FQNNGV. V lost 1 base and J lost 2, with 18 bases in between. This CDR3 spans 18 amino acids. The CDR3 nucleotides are TGTGCCAGCAGCTTAGTCGGGCTAATAGCGGATCCCTACAATGAGCAGTTCTTC. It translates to CASSLVGLIADPYNEQFF.

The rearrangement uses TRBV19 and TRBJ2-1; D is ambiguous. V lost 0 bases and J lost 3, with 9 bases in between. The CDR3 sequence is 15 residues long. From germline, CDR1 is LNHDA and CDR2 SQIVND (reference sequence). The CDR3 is CASSIDALGYNEQFF. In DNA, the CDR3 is TGTGCCAGTAGTATAGACGCATTAGGCTACAATGAGCAGTTCTTC.

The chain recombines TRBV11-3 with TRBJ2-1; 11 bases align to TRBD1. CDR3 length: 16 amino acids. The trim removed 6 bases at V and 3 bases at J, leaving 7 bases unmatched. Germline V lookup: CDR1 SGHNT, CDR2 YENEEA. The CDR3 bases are TGTGCCAGCAGTTCCGGGACAGGGGGACTCTACAATGAGCAGTTCTTC. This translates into CASSSGTGGLYNEQFF.

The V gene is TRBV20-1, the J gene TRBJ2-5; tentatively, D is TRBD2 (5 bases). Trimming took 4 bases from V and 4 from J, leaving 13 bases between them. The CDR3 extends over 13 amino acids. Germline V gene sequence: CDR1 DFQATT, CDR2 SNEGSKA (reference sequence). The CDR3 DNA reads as TGCAGTGCTATTTCCCCGGGGTTAGAGACCCAGTACTTC. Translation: CSAISPGLETQYF.

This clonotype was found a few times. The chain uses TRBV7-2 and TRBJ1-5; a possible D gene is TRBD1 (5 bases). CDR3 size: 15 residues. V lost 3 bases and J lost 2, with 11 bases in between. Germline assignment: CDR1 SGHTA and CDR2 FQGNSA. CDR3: CASSFWEQGNQPQHF. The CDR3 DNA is TGTGCCAGCAGCTTTTGGGAACAGGGCAATCAGCCCCAGCATTTT.

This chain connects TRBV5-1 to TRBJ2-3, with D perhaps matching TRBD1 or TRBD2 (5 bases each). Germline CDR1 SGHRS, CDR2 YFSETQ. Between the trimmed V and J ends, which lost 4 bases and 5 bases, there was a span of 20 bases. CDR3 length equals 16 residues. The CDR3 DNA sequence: TGCGCCAGCAGCATAACCGGGACGAGGGGAATAGATACGCAGTATTTT. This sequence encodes CASSITGTRGIDTQYF.

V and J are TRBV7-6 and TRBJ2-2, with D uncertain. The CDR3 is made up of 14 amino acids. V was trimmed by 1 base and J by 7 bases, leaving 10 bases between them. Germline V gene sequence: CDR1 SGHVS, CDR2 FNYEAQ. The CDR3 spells CASSLGQQFGELFF. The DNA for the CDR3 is TGTGCCAGCAGCTTAGGGCAACAGTTCGGGGAGCTGTTTTTT.

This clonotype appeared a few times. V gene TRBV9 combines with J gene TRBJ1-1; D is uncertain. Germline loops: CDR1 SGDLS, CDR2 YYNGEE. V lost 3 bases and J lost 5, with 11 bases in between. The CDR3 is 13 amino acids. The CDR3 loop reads CASSGSPWTEAFF. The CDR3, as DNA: TGTGCCAGCAGCGGCAGTCCGTGGACTGAAGCTTTCTTT.

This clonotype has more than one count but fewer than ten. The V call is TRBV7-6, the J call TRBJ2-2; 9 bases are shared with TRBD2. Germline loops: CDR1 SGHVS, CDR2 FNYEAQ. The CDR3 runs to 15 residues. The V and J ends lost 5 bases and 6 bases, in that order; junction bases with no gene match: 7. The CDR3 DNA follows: TGTGCCAGCAGCCACCCCTTAGCGGGAGCCGGGGAGCTGTTTTTT. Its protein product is CASSHPLAGAGELFF.

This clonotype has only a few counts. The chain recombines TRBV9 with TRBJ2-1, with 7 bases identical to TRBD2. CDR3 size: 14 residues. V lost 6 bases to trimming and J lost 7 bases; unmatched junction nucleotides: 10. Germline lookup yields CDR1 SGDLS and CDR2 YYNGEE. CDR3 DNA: TGTGCCAGCACAGCGCGGGCGGGAGTGAATGAGCAGTTCTTC. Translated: CASTARAGVNEQFF.

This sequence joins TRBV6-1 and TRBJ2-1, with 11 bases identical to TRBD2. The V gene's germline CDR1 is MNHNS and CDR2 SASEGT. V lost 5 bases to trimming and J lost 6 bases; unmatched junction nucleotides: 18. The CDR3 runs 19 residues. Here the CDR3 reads CASSPGKDALGTSGNEQFF. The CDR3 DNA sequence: TGTGCCAGCAGTCCTGGAAAGGACGCCTTAGGGACTAGCGGCAATGAGCAGTTCTTC.

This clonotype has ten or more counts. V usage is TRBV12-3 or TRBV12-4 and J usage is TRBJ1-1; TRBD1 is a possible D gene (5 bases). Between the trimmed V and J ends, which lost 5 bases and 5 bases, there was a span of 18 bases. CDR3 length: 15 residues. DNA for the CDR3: TGTGCCAGCAGTCACCTCCGGGGGGTAGGGACTGAAGCTTTCTTT. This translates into CASSHLRGVGTEAFF.

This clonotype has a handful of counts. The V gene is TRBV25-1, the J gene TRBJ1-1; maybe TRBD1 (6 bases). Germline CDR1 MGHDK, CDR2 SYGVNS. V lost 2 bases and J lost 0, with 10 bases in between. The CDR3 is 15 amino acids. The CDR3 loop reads CASSETGMMNTEAFF. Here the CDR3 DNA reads TGTGCCAGCAGTGAAACAGGGATGATGAACACTGAAGCTTTCTTT.

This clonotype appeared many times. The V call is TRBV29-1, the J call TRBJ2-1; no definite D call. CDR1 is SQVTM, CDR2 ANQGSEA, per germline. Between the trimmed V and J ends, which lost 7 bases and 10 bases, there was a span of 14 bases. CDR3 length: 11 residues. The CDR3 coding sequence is TGCAGCGGGGCGGTTAAAGACGAGCAGTTCTTC. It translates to CSGAVKDEQFF.

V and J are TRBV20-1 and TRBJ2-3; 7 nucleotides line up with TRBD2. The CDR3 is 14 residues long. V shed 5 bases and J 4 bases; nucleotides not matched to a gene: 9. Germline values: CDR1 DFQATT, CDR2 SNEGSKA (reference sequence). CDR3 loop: CSAPRGEGADTQYF. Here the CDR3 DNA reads TGCAGTGCTCCTCGGGGGGAAGGCGCAGATACGCAGTATTTT.